This T cell receptor beta chain appears in the sequencing data of a study of T cell repertoires in cytomegalovirus infection. As for the study in general: Indicated by public TCR beta signatures were CMV infection and matching HLA type.

Germline V gene data show CDR1 as SGHTA and CDR2 as FQGNSA. The CDR3 totals 18 residues. V shed 6 bases and J 3 bases; nucleotides not matched to a gene: 12. This clonotype was observed many times. TCRdb ran MiXCR on the reads and lists one entry per CDR3 protein. The sample lists fewer than 300,000 distinct CDR3 sequences, around 25% seen once, with over 11% in the top ten. The sequenced material came from PBMCs. This receptor was taken from a human donor in good health (CMV status not recorded). Some clones in this sample may be carry-over from other donors' samples. The chain recombines TRBV7-2 with TRBJ2-1; 12 bases map to TRBD2. The CDR3 region is CASSFKGTSGPFYNEQFF. CDR3 in DNA: TGTGCCAGCAGTTTCAAGGGGACTAGCGGGCCATTCTACAATGAGCAGTTCTTC. Full variable domain (remainder filled in from reference TRBV7-2 and TRBJ2-1): GAGVSQSPSNKVTEKGKDVELRCDPISGHTALYWYRQSLGQGLEFLIYFQGNSAPDKSGLPSDRFSAERTGGSVSTLTIQRTQQEDSAVYLCASSFKGTSGPFYNEQFFGPGTRLTVL.